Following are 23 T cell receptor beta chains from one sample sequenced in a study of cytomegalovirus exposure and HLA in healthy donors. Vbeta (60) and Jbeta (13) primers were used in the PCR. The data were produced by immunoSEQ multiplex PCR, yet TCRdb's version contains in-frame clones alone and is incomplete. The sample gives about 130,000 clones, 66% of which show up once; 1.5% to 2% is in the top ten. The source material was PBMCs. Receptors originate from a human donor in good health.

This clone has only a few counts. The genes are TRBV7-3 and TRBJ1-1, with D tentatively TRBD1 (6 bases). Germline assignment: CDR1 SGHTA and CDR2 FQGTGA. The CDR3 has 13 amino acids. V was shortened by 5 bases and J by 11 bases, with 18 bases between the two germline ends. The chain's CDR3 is CASSPEGGAEAFF. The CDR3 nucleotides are TGTGCCAGCAGCCCAGAGGGGGGGGCGGAGGCTTTCTTT.

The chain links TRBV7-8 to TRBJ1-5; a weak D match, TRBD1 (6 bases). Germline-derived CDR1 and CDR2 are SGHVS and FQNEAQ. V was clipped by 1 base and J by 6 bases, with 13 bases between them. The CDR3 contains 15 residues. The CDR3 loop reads CASSLGSGGFQPQHF. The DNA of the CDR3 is TGTGCCAGCAGCTTAGGTTCGGGGGGCTTTCAGCCCCAGCATTTT.

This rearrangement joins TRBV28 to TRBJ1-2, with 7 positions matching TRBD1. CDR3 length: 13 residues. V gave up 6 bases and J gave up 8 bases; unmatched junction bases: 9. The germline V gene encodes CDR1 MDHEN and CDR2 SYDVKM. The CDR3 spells CASSPGQVWGYTF. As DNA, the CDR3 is TGTGCCAGCAGCCCCGGACAGGTCTGGGGCTACACCTTC.

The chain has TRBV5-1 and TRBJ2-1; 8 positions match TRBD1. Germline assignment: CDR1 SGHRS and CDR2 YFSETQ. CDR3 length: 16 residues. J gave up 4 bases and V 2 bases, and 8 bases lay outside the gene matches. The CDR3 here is CASSLGSGTGYNEQFF. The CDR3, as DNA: TGCGCCAGCAGCTTAGGATCCGGGACAGGATACAATGAGCAGTTCTTC.

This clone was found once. In DNA, the CDR3 is TGTGCCAGCACCCCCTCCAATTCCCCGGATGGCTACACCTTC. Translated, it gives CASTPSNSPDGYTF. This chain joins TRBV28 and TRBJ1-2; D call uncertain. The CDR3 consists of 14 residues. V was shortened by 7 bases and J by 6 bases, with 18 bases between the two germline ends. Germline CDR1 reads MDHEN; CDR2 reads SYDVKM.

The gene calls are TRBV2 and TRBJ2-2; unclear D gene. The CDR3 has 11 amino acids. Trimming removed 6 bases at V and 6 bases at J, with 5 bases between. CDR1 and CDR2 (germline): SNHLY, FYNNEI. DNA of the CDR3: TGTGCCAGCAGGTACTCCGGGGAGCTGTTTTTT. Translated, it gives CASRYSGELFF.

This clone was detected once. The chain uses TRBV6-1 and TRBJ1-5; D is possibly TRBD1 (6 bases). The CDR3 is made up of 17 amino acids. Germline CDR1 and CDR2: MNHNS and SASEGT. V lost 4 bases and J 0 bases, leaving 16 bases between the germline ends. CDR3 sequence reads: CASSGNRDTYSNQPQHF. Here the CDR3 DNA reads TGTGCCAGCAGTGGAAATAGGGACACGTATAGCAATCAGCCCCAGCATTTT.

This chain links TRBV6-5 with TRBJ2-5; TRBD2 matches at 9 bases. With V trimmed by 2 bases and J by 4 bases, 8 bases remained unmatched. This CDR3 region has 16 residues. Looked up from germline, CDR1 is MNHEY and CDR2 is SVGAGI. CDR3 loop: CASSYPRSGSGETQYF. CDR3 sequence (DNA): TGTGCCAGCAGTTACCCTCGTAGCGGGAGCGGAGAGACCCAGTACTTC.

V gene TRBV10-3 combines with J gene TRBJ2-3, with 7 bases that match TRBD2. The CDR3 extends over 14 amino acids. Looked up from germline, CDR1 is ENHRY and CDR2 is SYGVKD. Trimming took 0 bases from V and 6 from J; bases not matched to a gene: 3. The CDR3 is CAISESAGRDTQYF. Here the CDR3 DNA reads TGTGCCATCAGTGAGTCGGCCGGGAGGGATACGCAGTATTTT.

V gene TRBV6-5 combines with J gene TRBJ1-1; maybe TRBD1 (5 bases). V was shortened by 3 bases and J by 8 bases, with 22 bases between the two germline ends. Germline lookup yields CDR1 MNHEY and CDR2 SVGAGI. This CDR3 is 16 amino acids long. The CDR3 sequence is CASSYSGGYGALEAFF. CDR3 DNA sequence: TGTGCCAGCAGTTATTCCGGGGGGTATGGGGCCTTGGAAGCTTTCTTT.

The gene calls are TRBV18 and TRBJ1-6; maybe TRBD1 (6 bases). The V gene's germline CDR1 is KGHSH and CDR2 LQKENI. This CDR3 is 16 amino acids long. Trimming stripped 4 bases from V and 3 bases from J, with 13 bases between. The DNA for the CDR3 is TGTGCCAGCTCACTAGAAAGGACAGTCTATAATTCACCCCTCCACTTT. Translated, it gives CASSLERTVYNSPLHF.

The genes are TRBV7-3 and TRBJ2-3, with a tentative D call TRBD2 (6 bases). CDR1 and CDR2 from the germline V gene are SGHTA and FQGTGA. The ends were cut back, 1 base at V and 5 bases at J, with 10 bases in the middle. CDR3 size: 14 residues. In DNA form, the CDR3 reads TGTGCCAGCAGCTTAAATGGGGGAGGAGATACGCAGTATTTT. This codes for CASSLNGGGDTQYF. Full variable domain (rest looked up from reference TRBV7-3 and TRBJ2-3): GAGVSQTPSNKVTEKGKYVELRCDPISGHTALYWYRQSLGQGPEFLIYFQGTGAADDSGLPNDRFFAVRPEGSVSTLKIQRTERGDSAVYLCASSLNGGGDTQYFGPGTRLTVL.

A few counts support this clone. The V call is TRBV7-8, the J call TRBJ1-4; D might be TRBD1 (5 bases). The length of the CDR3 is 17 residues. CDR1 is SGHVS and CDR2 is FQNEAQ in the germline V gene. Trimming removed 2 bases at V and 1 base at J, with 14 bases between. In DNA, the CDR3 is TGTGCCAGCAGCTTAAGACCGCCAAGGGGAACTAATGAAAAACTGTTTTTT. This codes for CASSLRPPRGTNEKLFF.

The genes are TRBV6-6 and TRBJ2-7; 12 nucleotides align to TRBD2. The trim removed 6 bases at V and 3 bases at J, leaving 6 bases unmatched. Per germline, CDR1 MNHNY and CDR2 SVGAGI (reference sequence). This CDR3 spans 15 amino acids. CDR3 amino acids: CASRDLAGGSYEQYF. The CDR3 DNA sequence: TGTGCCAGCAGGGATCTAGCGGGAGGGAGCTACGAGCAGTACTTC.

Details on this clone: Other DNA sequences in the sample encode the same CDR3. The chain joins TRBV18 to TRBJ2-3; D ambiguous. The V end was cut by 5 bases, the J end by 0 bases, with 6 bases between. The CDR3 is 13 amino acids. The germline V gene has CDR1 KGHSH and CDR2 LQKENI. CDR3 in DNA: TGTGCCAGCTCAGGCCCCAGCACAGATACGCAGTATTTT. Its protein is CASSGPSTDTQYF.

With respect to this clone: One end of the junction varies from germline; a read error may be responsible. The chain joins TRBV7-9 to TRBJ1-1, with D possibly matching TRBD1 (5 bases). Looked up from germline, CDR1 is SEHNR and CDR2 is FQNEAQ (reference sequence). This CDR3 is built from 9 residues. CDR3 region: CASSLGQSF. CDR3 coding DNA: TGTGCCAGCAGCTTAGGACAGAGCTTT.

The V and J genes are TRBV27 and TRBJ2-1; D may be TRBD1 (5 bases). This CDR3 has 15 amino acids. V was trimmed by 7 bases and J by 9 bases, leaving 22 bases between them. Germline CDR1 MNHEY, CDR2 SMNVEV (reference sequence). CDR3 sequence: CASNPGPPTQGEQFF. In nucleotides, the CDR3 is TGTGCCAGCAACCCCGGACCCCCCACCCAGGGTGAGCAGTTCTTC.

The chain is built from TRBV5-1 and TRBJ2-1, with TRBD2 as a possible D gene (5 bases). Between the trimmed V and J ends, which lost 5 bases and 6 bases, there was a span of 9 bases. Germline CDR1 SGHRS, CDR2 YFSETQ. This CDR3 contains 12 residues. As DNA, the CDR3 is TGCGCCAGCAGTGTTGCGGGCAATGAGCAGTTCTTC. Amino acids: CASSVAGNEQFF.

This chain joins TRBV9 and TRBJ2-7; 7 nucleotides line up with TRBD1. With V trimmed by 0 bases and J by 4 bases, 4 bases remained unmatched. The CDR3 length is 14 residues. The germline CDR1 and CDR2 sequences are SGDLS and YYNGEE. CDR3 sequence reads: CASSVEGDSYEQYF. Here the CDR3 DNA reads TGTGCCAGCAGCGTAGAAGGGGACAGTTACGAGCAGTACTTC.

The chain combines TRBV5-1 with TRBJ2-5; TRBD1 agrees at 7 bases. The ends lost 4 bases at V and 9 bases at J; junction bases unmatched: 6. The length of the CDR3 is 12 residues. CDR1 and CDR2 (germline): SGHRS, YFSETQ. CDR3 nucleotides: TGCGCCAGCAGCCCAGACAGGGTCGCCCAGTACTTC. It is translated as CASSPDRVAQYF. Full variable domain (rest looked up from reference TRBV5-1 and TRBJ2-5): KAGVTQTPRYLIKTRGQQVTLSCSPISGHRSVSWYQQTPGQGLQFLFEYFSETQRNKGNFPGRFSGRQFSNSRSEMNVSTLELGDSALYLCASSPDRVAQYFGPGTRLLVL.

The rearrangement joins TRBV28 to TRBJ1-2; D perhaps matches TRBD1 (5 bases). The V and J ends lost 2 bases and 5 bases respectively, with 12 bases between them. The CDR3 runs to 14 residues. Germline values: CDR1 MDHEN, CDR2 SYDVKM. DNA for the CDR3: TGTGCCAGCAGTTTAGTGGTGGGGACTTATGGCTACACCTTC. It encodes CASSLVVGTYGYTF.

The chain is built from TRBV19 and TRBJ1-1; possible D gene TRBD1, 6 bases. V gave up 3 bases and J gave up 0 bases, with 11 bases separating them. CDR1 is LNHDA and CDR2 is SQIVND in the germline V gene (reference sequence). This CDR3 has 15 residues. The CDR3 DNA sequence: TGTGCCAGTAGTATTGGTCCAGGGGTGAACACTGAAGCTTTCTTT. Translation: CASSIGPGVNTEAFF.

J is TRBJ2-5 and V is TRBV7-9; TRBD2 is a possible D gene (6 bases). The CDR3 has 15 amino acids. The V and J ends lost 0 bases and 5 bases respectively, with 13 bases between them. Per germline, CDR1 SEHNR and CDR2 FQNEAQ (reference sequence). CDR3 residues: CASSLASGLAETQYF. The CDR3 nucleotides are TGTGCCAGCAGCTTAGCGTCGGGACTCGCGGAGACCCAGTACTTC.